The T cell receptor (beta chain) under discussion was sequenced for a study of long-term antiretroviral therapy in people with HIV. At survey level, the immunoSEQ assay was run in its v3.0 version. The protocol was immunoSEQ multiplex PCR, while the TCRdb copy is restricted to in-frame clones and leaves out a portion. The sample includes roughly 37,000 clones, 80% of them seen just once. V lost 5 bases, J lost 0 bases, and 11 bases lay in between. CDR1 is SEHNR, CDR2 FQNEAQ, per germline (reference sequence). The CDR3 is 14 amino acids. Points on this clone: Its antigen is unknown.

Study-wide results and limits: Transplant-donor-level diversity was not reached after ART, though diversity increased. The repertoire was dominated at all time points by clones expanded before ART.

The receptor comes from a man between 25 and 39 years old with HIV. The chain has TRBV7-9 and TRBJ2-7; no definite D call. Material: unsorted PBMCs, obtained 3.4 years after starting antiretroviral therapy. CDR3 nucleotide sequence: TGTGCCAGCAGCGATTACAGCAGCTCCTACGAGCAGTACTTC. Translated: CASSDYSSSYEQYF.